The 21 T cell receptor beta chains in this list originate from one sample, sequenced in a study of blood T cell repertoires in COVID-19. Profiled with immunoSEQ multiplex PCR; TCRdb holds only in-frame clones, not every one. The data contain a few hundred thousand clones, around nine tenths of them singletons. Sequences were obtained from peripheral blood. The origin of the receptors is a woman younger than 35 who had recovered from COVID-19.

CDR3 region: CAGTGGWVGTGELFF. DNA of the CDR3: TGTGCCGGCACTGGAGGATGGGTTGGCACCGGGGAGCTGTTTTTT. The chain employs TRBV6-5 and TRBJ2-2; a weak D match, TRBD2 (5 bases). Germline CDR1 and CDR2: MNHEY and SVGAGI. Between the trimmed V and J ends, which lost 11 bases and 4 bases, there was a span of 20 bases. This CDR3 is built from 15 residues.

V gene TRBV12-3 or TRBV12-4 combines with J gene TRBJ2-2; 10 bases align to TRBD1. The CDR3 is 13 residues long. Trimming at V came to 10 bases and at J to 5 bases, leaving 4 bases not matched to a gene. CDR3 nucleotides: TGTGCCACCGGACAGGGGGGGACCGGGGAGCTGTTTTTT. Its protein is CATGQGGTGELFF.

This clone was counted between two and nine times. The chain links TRBV11-3 to TRBJ2-1; D unclear. This CDR3 is 12 amino acids long. With 3 bases removed from V and 9 bases from J, the gap between germline ends came to 9 bases. Germline V gene data show CDR1 as SGHNT and CDR2 as YENEEA. DNA for the CDR3: TGTGCCAGCAGCTTTAGAAACGGTGAGCAGTTCTTC. Amino acid sequence: CASSFRNGEQFF.

This clone occurred once. The rearrangement links TRBV4-3 to TRBJ1-4; perhaps TRBD1 as D (5 bases). CDR1 is LGHNA and CDR2 is YSLEER in the germline V gene. The CDR3 loop spans 14 amino acids. V was clipped by 4 bases and J by 5 bases, with 11 bases between them. The CDR3 DNA reads as TGCGCCAGCAGCCCCACAGGAGGGAATGAAAAACTGTTTTTT. This encodes CASSPTGGNEKLFF.

This clone has only one observation. V and J are TRBV4-1 and TRBJ1-4; no reliable D call. Trimming left V 2 bases short and J 0 bases short, with 16 bases between. CDR1 and CDR2 (germline): MGHRA, YSYEKL. This CDR3 region has 18 residues. The CDR3 nucleotides read TGCGCCAGCAGCCAATTGGGCAGCCACCTTGCAACTAATGAAAAACTGTTTTTT. It yields the protein CASSQLGSHLATNEKLFF.

This clone was seen just once. This chain links TRBV6-1 with TRBJ2-1; 9 bases fit TRBD2. This CDR3 comprises 17 residues. Looked up from germline, CDR1 is MNHNS and CDR2 is SASEGT. Trimming removed 2 bases from V and 8 bases from J; junction bases left unmatched: 13. The CDR3: CASSEWRASGILDEQFF. DNA of the CDR3: TGTGCCAGCAGTGAATGGCGGGCTAGCGGGATTTTAGATGAGCAGTTCTTC.

V is TRBV6-5 and J is TRBJ2-5; 8 bases fit TRBD2. Germline V gives CDR1 MNHEY, CDR2 SVGAGI. The V gene end was trimmed by 0 bases and the J gene end by 4 bases; junction bases not matched to a gene: 4. CDR3 length: 15 amino acids. The CDR3 protein is CASSYSMLAGETQYF. Written as DNA, the CDR3 is TGTGCCAGCAGTTACTCGATGCTAGCGGGAGAGACCCAGTACTTC.

The rearrangement joins TRBV5-1 to TRBJ1-4; TRBD1 might be the D (5 bases). The CDR3 sequence is 14 residues long. Germline lookup yields CDR1 SGHRS and CDR2 YFSETQ. Trimming took off 4 bases at V and 8 bases at J, with 15 bases between the two ends. The CDR3 coding sequence is TGCGCCAGCAGCCCCGGGGGGGGTGAAGAAAAACTGTTTTTT. It is translated as CASSPGGGEEKLFF.

The chain employs TRBV7-3 and TRBJ2-3, with 7 bases aligning to TRBD1. The length of the CDR3 is 16 residues. J lost 0 bases, V lost 5 bases, and 8 bases had no gene match. Germline values: CDR1 SGHTA, CDR2 FQGTGA. The CDR3 bases are TGTGCCAGCAGCGCCGGGACAGTCCCTAGCACAGATACGCAGTATTTT. This codes for CASSAGTVPSTDTQYF. The entire variable domain, with the rest obtained from reference TRBV7-3 and TRBJ2-3, is as follows: GAGVSQTPSNKVTEKGKYVELRCDPISGHTALYWYRQSLGQGPEFLIYFQGTGAADDSGLPNDRFFAVRPEGSVSTLKIQRTERGDSAVYLCASSAGTVPSTDTQYFGPGTRLTVL.

The chain joins TRBV5-6 to TRBJ2-7, with D possibly being TRBD1 (6 bases). V lost 3 bases and J 4 bases, leaving 11 bases between the germline ends. Germline V lookup: CDR1 SGHDT, CDR2 YYEEEE. CDR3 length: 13 residues. The CDR3: CASSSYRVYEQYF. The CDR3 nucleotides are TGTGCCAGCAGCTCCTACAGGGTTTACGAGCAGTACTTC. The full variable domain, completed using reference TRBV5-6 and TRBJ2-7, is DAGVTQSPTHLIKTRGQQVTLRCSPKSGHDTVSWYQQALGQGPQFIFQYYEEEERQRGNFPDRFSGHQFPNYSSELNVNALLLGDSALYLCASSSYRVYEQYFGPGTRLTVT.

The rearrangement uses TRBV30 and TRBJ1-4, with D hard to call. V lost 2 bases and J 7 bases, leaving 11 bases between the germline ends. CDR3 length equals 13 residues. The germline V gene encodes CDR1 GTSNPN and CDR2 SVGIG (reference sequence). The CDR3 DNA reads as TGTGCCTGGAGTTCCGGGAGAAGTGAAAAACTGTTTTTT. Amino acids: CAWSSGRSEKLFF.

This clone came up a few times. This sequence joins TRBV7-9 and TRBJ1-6; 7 bases are shared with TRBD1. This CDR3 has 14 residues. Germline CDR1 is SEHNR and CDR2 is FQNEAQ (reference sequence). V lost 1 base and J lost 11; bases outside the gene matches: 5. The CDR3 is CASSLVGQGAPLHF. CDR3 sequence (DNA): TGTGCCAGCAGCTTAGTTGGGCAGGGGGCACCCCTCCACTTT.

The CDR3 here is CASSLYRDAYEQYF. DNA for the CDR3: TGTGCCAGCAGCTTATACAGGGACGCCTACGAGCAGTACTTC. This chain joins TRBV7-2 and TRBJ2-7; a possible D gene is TRBD1 (6 bases). The CDR3 is 14 amino acids. CDR1 SGHTA and CDR2 FQGNSA come from the germline V gene. The germline V and J ends were trimmed by 2 bases and 2 bases, with 10 bases remaining between them.

V usage is TRBV28 and J usage is TRBJ1-3, with no clear D. The CDR3 covers 14 residues. Germline CDR1 MDHEN, CDR2 SYDVKM. Trimming left V 5 bases short and J 4 bases short, with 12 bases between. The CDR3 is CASSPPRRGNTIYF. The CDR3 DNA reads as TGTGCCAGCAGTCCTCCGAGGCGGGGAAACACCATATATTTT. The full variable domain, its missing parts supplied by reference TRBV28 and TRBJ1-3, is DVKVTQSSRYLVKRTGEKVFLECVQDMDHENMFWYRQDPGLGLRLIYFSYDVKMKEKGDIPEGYSVSREKKERFSLILESASTNQTSMYLCASSPPRRGNTIYFGEGSWLTVV.

This chain joins TRBV19 and TRBJ1-1, with 8 nucleotides matching TRBD1. Germline CDR1 and CDR2: LNHDA and SQIVND (reference sequence). With V trimmed by 5 bases and J by 4 bases, 6 bases remained unmatched. The CDR3 loop spans 14 amino acids. CDR3 in amino acids: CASSWGQELTEAFF. The CDR3 DNA reads TGTGCCAGTAGTTGGGGACAGGAGCTCACTGAAGCTTTCTTT.

The gene calls are TRBV13 and TRBJ1-6; D is undetermined. V was pared by 1 base and J by 7 bases, with 5 bases between. Germline-derived CDR1 and CDR2 are PRHDT and FYEKMQ (reference sequence). The CDR3 has 13 residues. The CDR3 region has the DNA TGTGCCAGCAGCTTAGACCGGAATTCACCCCTCCACTTT. The encoded protein is CASSLDRNSPLHF.

The chain is built from TRBV18 and TRBJ2-2; the match to TRBD1 covers 7 bases. The CDR3 spans 16 residues. The junction had 9 bases not matched to a gene; V was cut back by 3 bases and J by 5 bases. CDR1 KGHSH and CDR2 LQKENI come from the germline V gene. The CDR3 spells CASSPLGTVETGELFF. CDR3 coding DNA: TGTGCCAGCTCACCTCTCGGGACAGTTGAGACCGGGGAGCTGTTTTTT. The full variable domain, in which reference TRBV18 and TRBJ2-2 provide the parts outside the CDR3, is NAGVMQNPRHLVRRRGQEARLRCSPMKGHSHVYWYRQLPEEGLKFMVYLQKENIIDESGMPKERFSAEFPKEGPSILRIQQVVRGDSAAYFCASSPLGTVETGELFFGEGSRLTVL.

The count of this clone is one. Different DNA sequences within this sample yield the same CDR3. The chain links TRBV7-2 to TRBJ2-3; TRBD2 agrees at 13 bases. This CDR3 has 15 amino acids. The germline V gene encodes CDR1 SGHTA and CDR2 FQGNSA. Trimming cost V 1 base and J 5 bases; bases outside gene matches: 0. CDR3 loop: CASSLGLAGGDTQYF. The CDR3 DNA sequence: TGTGCCAGCAGCTTAGGACTAGCGGGAGGAGATACGCAGTATTTT.

The chain uses TRBV27 and TRBJ2-2; D is perhaps TRBD2 (6 bases). Trimming removed 2 bases at V and 1 base at J, with 11 bases between. The CDR3 has 16 amino acids. Germline values: CDR1 MNHEY, CDR2 SMNVEV (reference sequence). CDR3 nucleotides: TGTGCCAGCAGTTTACTCGGGAGCGGGAACACCGGGGAGCTGTTTTTT. This codes for CASSLLGSGNTGELFF.

The chain is built from TRBV27 and TRBJ2-6; 7 bases align to TRBD1. Losses at the gene ends were 5 bases for V and 0 bases for J; bases not matched to a gene: 10. The CDR3 contains 18 residues. Looked up from germline, CDR1 is MNHEY and CDR2 is SMNVEV (reference sequence). CDR3 sequence: CASSPRPGQSSGANVLTF. CDR3 coding DNA: TGTGCCAGCAGTCCCCGACCGGGACAGAGCTCTGGGGCCAACGTCCTGACTTTC.

This clone occurred a few times. This rearrangement joins TRBV7-2 to TRBJ1-5; TRBD1 aligns across 7 bases. The CDR3 is 15 amino acids. V lost 5 bases to trimming and J lost 6 bases; unmatched junction nucleotides: 10. Germline V lookup: CDR1 SGHTA, CDR2 FQGNSA. CDR3 in DNA: TGTGCCAGCAGCCCCCGGACAGGAGGAGGTCAGCCCCAGCATTTT. Translating gives CASSPRTGGGQPQHF.